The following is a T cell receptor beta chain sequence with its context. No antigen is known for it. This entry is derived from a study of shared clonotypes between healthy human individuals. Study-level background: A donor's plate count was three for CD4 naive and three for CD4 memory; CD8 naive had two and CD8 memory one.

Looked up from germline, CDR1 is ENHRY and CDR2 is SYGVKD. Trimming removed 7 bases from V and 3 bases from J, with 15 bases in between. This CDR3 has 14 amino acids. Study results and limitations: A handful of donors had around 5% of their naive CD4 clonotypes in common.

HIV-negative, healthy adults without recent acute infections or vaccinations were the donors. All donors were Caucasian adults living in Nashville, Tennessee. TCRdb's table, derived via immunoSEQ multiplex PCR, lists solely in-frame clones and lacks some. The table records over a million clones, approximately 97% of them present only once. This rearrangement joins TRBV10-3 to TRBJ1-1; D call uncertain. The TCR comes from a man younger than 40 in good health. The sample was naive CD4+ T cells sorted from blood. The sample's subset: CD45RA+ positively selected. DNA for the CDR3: TGTGCCATCACTGATGGGGATGTGTACACTGAAGCTTTCTTT. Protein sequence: CAITDGDVYTEAFF.